This T cell receptor beta chain comes out of a study of T cells in Graves' hyperthyroidism and ophthalmopathy. Study conclusions and caveats: Before onset, by a median of approximately 5.9 months, the model predicted ophthalmopathy.

The CDR3 sequence is 14 residues long. Trimming removed 11 bases from V and 5 bases from J; junction bases left unmatched: 10. Worth noting for this clonotype: What it binds is not known.

RNA transcripts gave rise to amplified TCR beta CDR3 regions. TCR CDR3 underwent first-round RT-PCR with the HTBI primer set. TCRdb re-called the multiplex PCR reads through MiXCR, storing one row per CDR3 protein. The sample yields about 550,000 distinct CDR3 sequences, around 20% seen once. This chain joins TRBV12-3 or TRBV12-4 and TRBJ2-2, with 8 bases fitting TRBD1. The sequence derives from a man aged 18 to 30 with Graves' hyperthyroidism. Input material: blood. CDR3: CAVTGGMRTGELFF. The CDR3 DNA reads TGTGCCGTAACAGGGGGTATGAGGACCGGGGAGCTGTTTTTT.